This TCR beta chain was recovered during a study of cytotoxic CD8 clonotypes in ibrutinib-treated CLL. Study-wide findings and caveats: Timing of sampling differed between sustained-remission and progressing patients.

This clone has ten or more counts. Its specificity is not known. Other nucleotide sequences in the sample specify the same CDR3. Investigators sought sequencing depths of between 1 in 200,000 and 1 in 1 million T cells. Clones were sequenced by immunoSEQ multiplex PCR, and TCRdb holds only the in-frame ones, with some missing. Among 200,000 to 250,000 clones listed, approximately 79% were seen once. This CDR3 is built from 17 residues. The sample here was PBMCs, taken after 12 months of ibrutinib treatment. This sequence joins TRBV1 and TRBJ2-4; the table's D call of TRBD1 was not tested on the DNA. TRBV1 is an annotated pseudogene. The sequence was obtained from a human donor with chronic lymphocytic leukemia. The CDR3 DNA sequence: TGCACCAGCAGCCAAGAGCACAGGGGTAGACCAGGAAACATTCAGTACTTC. Translated: CTSSQEHRGRPGNIQYF.